What follows describes a single T cell receptor (beta chain). Profiled with immunoSEQ multiplex PCR; TCRdb holds only in-frame clones, not every one. Of about 350,000 clones listed, roughly 91% are singletons. The data are from a study of Ad26.COV2.S vaccination and SARS-CoV-2 variants. Treatment meaning: over 15 received Ad26.COV2.S at low or high dose, single or two shots; about 5 received placebo; per-sample allocation not given. Samples came from day 63 after the first vaccine or placebo injection. This CDR3 has 15 amino acids. Deletions cut 2 bases from V and 3 bases from J, with 14 bases between. Germline CDR1 and CDR2: MNHNS and SASEGT.

This TCR came from a person between 18 and 65 years old who received the Ad26.COV2.S COVID-19 vaccine or a placebo. The chain joins TRBV6-1 to TRBJ2-7; D tentatively reads TRBD1 or TRBD2 (6 bases each). This specimen consisted of peripheral blood, obtained in a trial of Ad26.COV2.S vaccine versus placebo. CDR3 protein: CASSELGGFGYEQYF. DNA of the CDR3: TGTGCCAGCAGTGAACTCGGGGGCTTTGGCTACGAGCAGTACTTC.